The clone carrying this T cell receptor beta chain came up once. The antigen remains unidentified. Germline assignment: CDR1 SGHNT and CDR2 YENEEA. The CDR3 loop spans 12 amino acids. The source of the sample is a study of cytomegalovirus exposure and HLA in healthy donors. Notes on the study in general: There were reportedly fewer N-insertions in an Asian-associated ancestry cluster than the approximately 700-donor mean, in a later analysis.

The study ran its PCR with 60 Vbeta and 13 Jbeta primers. Some clones are missing from TCRdb's copy, which holds only in-frame ones; the method was immunoSEQ multiplex PCR. The table includes around 190,000 clones, 75% to 85% detected once. The chain uses TRBV11-3 and TRBJ2-5; D is uncertain. The J call is uncertain, as TRBJ2-7 better fits the DNA end. The sequencing input was PBMCs. The sequence derives from a woman aged 25 to 39 in good health and CMV-seropositive. The CDR3 bases are TGTGCCAGCAGCTTATCCGACTACGAGCAGTACTTC. It codes for CASSLSDYEQYF.